These 31 T cell receptor beta chains were sequenced from one sample in a study of blood T cell repertoires in COVID-19. Data came from immunoSEQ multiplex PCR; TCRdb stores just in-frame clones and leaves some out. The table shows roughly 130,000 clones, with 65% to 85% occurring only once. Sequenced sample: peripheral blood. All receptors derive from a man aged 70-80 years with acute or convalescent COVID-19.

There are a few counts of this clone. This chain connects TRBV7-9 to TRBJ1-5; maybe TRBD1 (5 bases). The CDR3 totals 13 residues. The V gene's germline CDR1 is SEHNR and CDR2 FQNEAQ (reference sequence). Trimming shortened V by 3 bases and J by 4 bases, and 7 bases separated the two germline ends. This CDR3 reads CASSFSGNQPQHF. In DNA, the CDR3 is TGTGCCAGCAGCTTTTCAGGGAATCAGCCCCAGCATTTT.

This chain joins TRBV7-8 and TRBJ2-1; perhaps TRBD1 as D (6 bases). Per germline, CDR1 SGHVS and CDR2 FQNEAQ. This CDR3 region has 20 residues. Trimming cost V 2 bases and J 0 bases, with 23 bases left between them. CDR3 DNA sequence: TGTGCCAGCAGCTTAAGTCGGGACACGGTTCCTGGGAGCTCCTACAATGAGCAGTTCTTC. It yields the protein CASSLSRDTVPGSSYNEQFF. The entire variable domain, with the rest obtained from reference TRBV7-8 and TRBJ2-1, is as follows: GAGVSQSPRYKVAKRGQDVALRCDPISGHVSLFWYQQALGQGPEFLTYFQNEAQLDKSGLPSDRFFAERPEGSVSTLKIQRTQQEDSAVYLCASSLSRDTVPGSSYNEQFFGPGTRLTVL.

The V gene is TRBV19, the J gene TRBJ1-4; 10 bases are a match to TRBD1. The CDR3 is 16 amino acids. Germline-derived CDR1 and CDR2 are LNHDA and SQIVND (reference sequence). The trim removed 9 bases at V and 5 bases at J, leaving 12 bases unmatched. CDR3: CASMVTGGRRNEKLFF. CDR3 nucleotide sequence: TGTGCCAGCATGGTGACAGGGGGCAGGAGAAATGAAAAACTGTTTTTT.

This clone was counted a single time. V usage is TRBV18 and J usage is TRBJ2-3, with a weak D call TRBD1 (6 bases). V lost 4 bases to trimming and J lost 4 bases, with 15 bases between them. The CDR3 contains 15 residues. CDR1 is KGHSH and CDR2 is LQKENI in the germline V gene. CDR3 nucleotides: TGTGCCAGCTCACTCCAGAGGACAGTCGCAGATACGCAGTATTTT. This sequence encodes CASSLQRTVADTQYF.

The chain joins TRBV6-5 to TRBJ1-2, with D possibly matching TRBD1 (5 bases). Trimming cost V 6 bases and J 3 bases, with 17 bases left between them. CDR1 is MNHEY and CDR2 is SVGAGI in the germline V gene. This CDR3 region has 15 residues. The CDR3 sequence: CASRKGPSTDYGYTF. CDR3 nucleotides: TGTGCCAGCAGGAAGGGCCCGTCGACAGACTATGGCTACACCTTC.

The gene calls are TRBV7-9 and TRBJ1-3; TRBD1 might be the D (6 bases). V was clipped by 4 bases and J by 3 bases, with 10 bases between them. CDR1 is SEHNR and CDR2 is FQNEAQ in the germline V gene (reference sequence). The CDR3 loop spans 14 amino acids. The CDR3, as DNA: TGTGCCAGCAGCTCACAGGGCTTTGGAAACACCATATATTTT. It codes for CASSSQGFGNTIYF.

A word on this clone: The identical CDR3 is also encoded by other nucleotide sequences in the sample. V gene TRBV18 combines with J gene TRBJ1-1; TRBD1 matches at 7 bases. Per germline, CDR1 KGHSH and CDR2 LQKENI. V dropped 5 bases and J dropped 4; count of bases not matched to a gene: 7. The CDR3 sequence is 14 residues long. CDR3 in amino acids: CASSSDRVGTEAFF. CDR3 sequence (DNA): TGTGCCAGCTCATCCGACAGGGTTGGCACTGAAGCTTTCTTT. The full variable domain, with the rest looked up from reference TRBV18 and TRBJ1-1, is NAGVMQNPRHLVRRRGQEARLRCSPMKGHSHVYWYRQLPEEGLKFMVYLQKENIIDESGMPKERFSAEFPKEGPSILRIQQVVRGDSAAYFCASSSDRVGTEAFFGQGTRLTVV.

Comment on this clone: A much larger clonotype is one base distant, so this may be a read error. This sequence joins TRBV2 and TRBJ1-1; D is uncertain. Germline CDR1 is SNHLY and CDR2 is FYNNEI. The CDR3 has 13 amino acids. Trimming shortened V by 2 bases and J by 1 base, and 5 bases separated the two germline ends. The CDR3 coding sequence is TGTGCCAGCAGTGAACAGGAGAACACTGAAGCTTTCTTT. This codes for CASSEQENTEAFF.

The gene calls are TRBV6-2 or TRBV6-3 and TRBJ2-7, with 9 bases matching TRBD2. This CDR3 comprises 14 residues. V dropped 7 bases and J dropped 4; count of bases not matched to a gene: 8. The germline V gene has CDR1 MNHEY and CDR2 SVGEGT. CDR3 nucleotides: TGTGCCAGCACCCCCAGCGGGGGGCCTTACGAGCAGTACTTC. It yields the protein CASTPSGGPYEQYF.

The chain employs TRBV14 and TRBJ1-2; tentative D call: TRBD1 (6 bases). The CDR3 runs 14 residues. Trimming left V 5 bases short and J 8 bases short, with 18 bases between. Germline loops: CDR1 SGHDN, CDR2 FVKESK. The CDR3 nucleotides read TGTGCCAGCAGCGGAGGAACAGGGTCCCGGGGCTACACCTTC. Translating gives CASSGGTGSRGYTF.

V gene TRBV28 combines with J gene TRBJ1-2, with D possibly matching TRBD1 (6 bases). V gave up 3 bases and J gave up 7 bases, with 9 bases separating them. CDR3 length equals 12 residues. Germline CDR1 reads MDHEN; CDR2 reads SYDVKM. CDR3: CASSFKGGGYTF. Here the CDR3 DNA reads TGTGCCAGCAGTTTCAAAGGGGGTGGCTACACCTTC.

The V gene is TRBV6-5, the J gene TRBJ1-1, with a weak D call TRBD1 (5 bases). Germline assignment: CDR1 MNHEY and CDR2 SVGAGI. The V gene lost 6 bases and the J gene lost 0 bases, with 14 bases spanning the gap. This CDR3 region has 15 residues. The CDR3, as DNA: TGTGCCAGCAGGCCCCCAGGACACTTGAACACTGAAGCTTTCTTT. Translated: CASRPPGHLNTEAFF.

This clone came up a few times. The CDR3: CASSYSKGEQYF. The CDR3 DNA sequence: TGTGCCAGCAGTTACTCGAAGGGGGAGCAGTACTTC. The chain links TRBV6-2 or TRBV6-3 to TRBJ2-7; possibly TRBD1 for D (5 bases). CDR1 and CDR2 (germline): MNHEY, SVGEGT. This CDR3 is 12 amino acids long. Trimming left V 0 bases short and J 7 bases short, with 7 bases between.

This rearrangement joins TRBV7-2 to TRBJ2-1; 11 bases are a match to TRBD2. Trimming took 5 bases from V and 7 from J; bases not matched to a gene: 10. Germline V gene data show CDR1 as SGHTA and CDR2 as FQGNSA. This CDR3 has 16 residues. Here the CDR3 reads CASSPRWASGGNEQFF. The CDR3 nucleotides are TGTGCCAGCAGCCCTCGTTGGGCTAGCGGGGGGAATGAGCAGTTCTTC.

J is TRBJ2-7 and V is TRBV11-2, with a tentative D call TRBD2 (5 bases). V gave up 7 bases and J gave up 7 bases, with 14 bases separating them. There are 12 residues in the CDR3. From germline, CDR1 is SGHAT and CDR2 FQNNGV. The CDR3, as DNA: TGTGCCAGCAACGAGGGCCCCTCGGAGCAGTACTTC. Translated: CASNEGPSEQYF.

Concerning this clone: A single base separates this from a much larger clone, so it may be a read error. This chain joins TRBV7-3 and TRBJ1-6; D might be TRBD1 (5 bases). CDR1 and CDR2 (germline): SGHTA, FQGTGA. The CDR3 has 12 amino acids. The CDR3 DNA sequence: TGTGCGTCTGGACATCCAAATTCACCCCTCTACTTT. This codes for CASGHPNSPLYF.

The chain couples TRBV19 to TRBJ1-6, with D perhaps TRBD1 (6 bases). Germline CDR1 is LNHDA and CDR2 is SQIVND (reference sequence). CDR3 length: 19 amino acids. Trimming cost V 6 bases and J 0 bases, with 21 bases left between them. The CDR3 sequence: CASSSTGYLGSSYNSPLHF. The CDR3 DNA reads TGTGCCAGTAGCTCCACAGGGTATTTGGGGAGCTCCTATAATTCACCCCTCCACTTT.

This clone was seen a single time. The rearrangement links TRBV6-5 to TRBJ2-3; tentatively, D is TRBD2 (6 bases). Germline CDR1 is MNHEY and CDR2 is SVGAGI. Trimming took 6 bases from V and 6 from J, leaving 13 bases between them. This CDR3 contains 13 residues. For the CDR3, the DNA is TGTGCCAGCAGGCGGGAAGATCTCGATACGCAGTATTTT. The encoded protein is CASRREDLDTQYF.

The chain links TRBV30 to TRBJ1-1, with D unclear. Germline V CDR1 and CDR2: GTSNPN, SVGIG (reference sequence). This CDR3 has 12 residues. V lost 0 bases and J 10 bases, leaving 12 bases between the germline ends. The CDR3 loop is CAWSVLVPGAFF. The CDR3 bases are TGTGCCTGGAGTGTACTGGTGCCTGGAGCTTTCTTT.

J is TRBJ2-7 and V is TRBV7-8; 8 bases line up with TRBD2. CDR1 and CDR2 from the germline V gene are SGHVS and FQNEAQ. The V gene end was trimmed by 4 bases and the J gene end by 5 bases; junction bases not matched to a gene: 1. The CDR3 runs 12 residues. CDR3 coding DNA: TGTGCCAGCAGCTCGGGGGGGAACGAGCAGTACTTC. Protein: CASSSGGNEQYF.

The chain is built from TRBV11-2 and TRBJ2-2, with 7 bases lining up with TRBD1. J gave up 3 bases and V 3 bases, and 4 bases lay outside the gene matches. CDR1 and CDR2 (germline): SGHAT, FQNNGV. The CDR3 contains 15 residues. CDR3 coding DNA: TGTGCCAGCAGCTTCACAGGGGCGGACACCGGGGAGCTGTTTTTT. Translated: CASSFTGADTGELFF.

This clone was counted only a few times. The chain is built from TRBV3-1 (or the pseudogene TRBV3-2) and TRBJ2-5; 8 bases agree with TRBD2. V was clipped by 4 bases and J by 5 bases; unmatched bases: 9. This CDR3 has 15 residues. From germline, CDR1 is LGHDT and CDR2 YNNKEL (reference sequence). CDR3 sequence (DNA): TGTGCCAGCAGCCCTCGGGGGGGCGGTTGGGAGACCCAGTACTTC. Protein sequence: CASSPRGGGWETQYF.

This clone came up many times. V gene TRBV15 combines with J gene TRBJ1-5; D remains ambiguous. The germline V gene encodes CDR1 LNHNV and CDR2 YYDKDF (reference sequence). The length of the CDR3 is 12 residues. Trimming took off 0 bases at V and 6 bases at J, with 3 bases between the two ends. DNA of the CDR3: TGTGCCACCAGCAGAGATCGTCAGCCCCAGCATTTT. Translation gives CATSRDRQPQHF.

This sequence joins TRBV19 and TRBJ1-5; maybe TRBD1 (6 bases). V lost 8 bases and J lost 3, with 11 bases in between. The germline gives CDR1 LNHDA, CDR2 SQIVND (reference sequence). This CDR3 has 13 amino acids. The CDR3 DNA reads as TGTGCCAGTGAAAGGGGGACCAATCAGCCCCAGCATTTT. Translated: CASERGTNQPQHF.

V usage is TRBV11-2 and J usage is TRBJ2-4, with D perhaps matching TRBD2 (5 bases). V was clipped by 2 bases and J by 1 base, with 6 bases between them. Germline V gene data show CDR1 as SGHAT and CDR2 as FQNNGV. This CDR3 is built from 14 residues. The CDR3 is CASSLREAKNIQYF. CDR3 nucleotide sequence: TGTGCCAGCAGCTTAAGGGAGGCCAAAAACATTCAGTACTTC.

V is TRBV5-1 and J is TRBJ1-5; 10 nucleotides match TRBD1. Germline assignment: CDR1 SGHRS and CDR2 YFSETQ. The CDR3 consists of 15 residues. J lost 7 bases, V lost 3 bases, and 7 bases had no gene match. CDR3 nucleotide sequence: TGCGCCAGCAGCTGGGGACAGGGGAGCGGCCAGCCCCAGCATTTT. This sequence encodes CASSWGQGSGQPQHF.

This clone was counted a single time. V usage is TRBV24-1 and J usage is TRBJ2-2; the D gene is possibly TRBD1 (6 bases). Trimming cost V 3 bases and J 7 bases, with 14 bases left between them. The CDR3 runs to 15 residues. CDR1 is KGHDR, CDR2 SFDVKD, per germline. Here the CDR3 DNA reads TGTGCCACCAGTGATACACAGGGAAGAGTCGGGGAGCTGTTTTTT. The encoded protein is CATSDTQGRVGELFF.

V gene TRBV19 combines with J gene TRBJ1-5, with 9 nucleotides matching TRBD1. The germline CDR1 and CDR2 sequences are LNHDA and SQIVND (reference sequence). J gave up 0 bases and V 3 bases, and 9 bases lay outside the gene matches. The CDR3 is made up of 18 amino acids. The chain's CDR3 is CASSISDRGRYSNQPQHF. The CDR3 nucleotides are TGTGCCAGTAGTATCTCGGACAGGGGAAGATATAGCAATCAGCCCCAGCATTTT.

V usage is TRBV2 and J usage is TRBJ2-7, with 9 bases lining up with TRBD1. The V gene's germline CDR1 is SNHLY and CDR2 FYNNEI. Germline trimming cut 6 bases from V and 4 bases from J; bases unmatched to any gene: 10. The CDR3 is 15 amino acids. CDR3 in amino acids: CASRDTPGQGYEQYF. In nucleotides, the CDR3 is TGTGCCAGCAGGGATACTCCGGGACAGGGATACGAGCAGTACTTC.

The J gene is TRBJ2-1, the V gene TRBV27; 8 positions agree with TRBD2. The V gene's germline CDR1 is MNHEY and CDR2 SMNVEV (reference sequence). Trimming cost V 3 bases and J 0 bases; bases outside gene matches: 4. The CDR3 spans 16 residues. In nucleotides, the CDR3 is TGTGCCAGCAGTTTGAGCGGGGGAGGCTCCTACAATGAGCAGTTCTTC. Its protein product is CASSLSGGGSYNEQFF.

This clone has only one observation. V and J are TRBV18 and TRBJ1-1, with D maybe TRBD1 (5 bases). V was pared by 3 bases and J by 5 bases, with 13 bases between. CDR3 length equals 14 residues. Germline lookup yields CDR1 KGHSH and CDR2 LQKENI. CDR3: CASSPPGGKTEAFF. The CDR3 DNA sequence: TGTGCCAGCTCACCCCCGGGGGGAAAAACTGAAGCTTTCTTT.